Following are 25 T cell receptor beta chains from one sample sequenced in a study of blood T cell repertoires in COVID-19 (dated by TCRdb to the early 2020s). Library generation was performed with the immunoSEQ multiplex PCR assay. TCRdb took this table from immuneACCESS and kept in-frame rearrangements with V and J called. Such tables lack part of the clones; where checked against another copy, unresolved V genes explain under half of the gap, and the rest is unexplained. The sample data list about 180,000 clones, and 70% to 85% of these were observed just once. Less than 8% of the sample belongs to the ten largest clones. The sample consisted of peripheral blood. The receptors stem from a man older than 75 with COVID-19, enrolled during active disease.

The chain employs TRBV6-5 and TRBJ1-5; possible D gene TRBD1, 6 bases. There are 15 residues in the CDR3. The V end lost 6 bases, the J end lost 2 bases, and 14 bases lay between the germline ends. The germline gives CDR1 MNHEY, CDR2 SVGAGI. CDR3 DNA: TGTGCCAGCAGAGGGGGACCTTTGGGCAATCAGCCCCAGCATTTT. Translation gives CASRGGPLGNQPQHF.

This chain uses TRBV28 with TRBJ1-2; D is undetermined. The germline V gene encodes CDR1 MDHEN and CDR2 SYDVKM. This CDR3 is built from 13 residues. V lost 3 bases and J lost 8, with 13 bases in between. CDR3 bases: TGTGCCAGCAGTTTGTTGAGGGAGGGCGGCTACACCTTC. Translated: CASSLLREGGYTF.

CDR3 DNA sequence: TGTGCCAGTTCGGACAGGGGCTCTGGAAACACCATATATTTT. Protein: CASSDRGSGNTIYF. The chain couples TRBV19 to TRBJ1-3; 9 bases line up with TRBD1. CDR1 LNHDA and CDR2 SQIVND come from the germline V gene (reference sequence). V lost 8 bases to trimming and J lost 0 bases; unmatched junction nucleotides: 2. The CDR3 has 14 residues.

Written as DNA, the CDR3 is TGTGCCAGCAGCCCGGGACTACCGTACACAGATACGCAGTATTTT. It specifies CASSPGLPYTDTQYF. This sequence joins TRBV7-2 and TRBJ2-3, with 7 positions matching TRBD2. V gave up 5 bases and J gave up 2 bases; unmatched junction bases: 7. Germline CDR1 and CDR2: SGHTA and FQGNSA. The CDR3 extends over 15 amino acids.

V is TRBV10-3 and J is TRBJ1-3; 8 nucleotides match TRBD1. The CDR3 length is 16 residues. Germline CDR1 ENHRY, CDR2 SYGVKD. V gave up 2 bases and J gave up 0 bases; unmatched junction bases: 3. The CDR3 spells CAISEGQGHSGNTIYF. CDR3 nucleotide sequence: TGTGCCATCAGTGAGGGACAGGGCCACTCTGGAAACACCATATATTTT.

The chain's CDR3 is CASSVGPGGGYNEQFF. The CDR3 nucleotides are TGTGCCAGCAGCGTAGGCCCCGGTGGCGGGTACAATGAGCAGTTCTTC. This chain connects TRBV9 to TRBJ2-1; TRBD2 is a possible D gene (5 bases). This CDR3 region has 16 residues. The V end lost 0 bases, the J end lost 4 bases, and 14 bases lay between the germline ends. The germline V gene encodes CDR1 SGDLS and CDR2 YYNGEE.

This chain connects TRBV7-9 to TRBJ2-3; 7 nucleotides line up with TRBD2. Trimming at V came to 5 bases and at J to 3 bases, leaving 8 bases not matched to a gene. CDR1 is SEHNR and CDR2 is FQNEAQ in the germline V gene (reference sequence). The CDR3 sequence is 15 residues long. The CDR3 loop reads CASSPAGVRTDTQYF. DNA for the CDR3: TGTGCCAGCAGCCCGGCGGGGGTGCGGACAGATACGCAGTATTTT.

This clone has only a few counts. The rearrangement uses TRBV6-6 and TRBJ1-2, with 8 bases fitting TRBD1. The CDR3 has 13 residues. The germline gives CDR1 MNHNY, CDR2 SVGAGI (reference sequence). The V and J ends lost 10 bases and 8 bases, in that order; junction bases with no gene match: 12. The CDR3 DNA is TGTGCCACTACGGACAGGGTCCAGGGGGGCTACACCTTC. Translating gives CATTDRVQGGYTF.

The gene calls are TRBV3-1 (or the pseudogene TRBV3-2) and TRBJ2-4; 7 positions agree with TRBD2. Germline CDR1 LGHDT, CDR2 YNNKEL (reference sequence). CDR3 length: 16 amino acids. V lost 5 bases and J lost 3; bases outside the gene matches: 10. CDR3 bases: TGTGCCAGCAGCGTCCGCGGGGGTTCGGACAAAAACATTCAGTACTTC. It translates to CASSVRGGSDKNIQYF.

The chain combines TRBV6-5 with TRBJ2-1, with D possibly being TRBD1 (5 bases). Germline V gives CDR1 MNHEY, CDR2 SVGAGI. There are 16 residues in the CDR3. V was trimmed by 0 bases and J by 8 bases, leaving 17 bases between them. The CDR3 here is CASSYSGRAIGYEQFF. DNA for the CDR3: TGTGCCAGCAGTTACTCGGGCAGGGCTATAGGCTATGAGCAGTTCTTC.

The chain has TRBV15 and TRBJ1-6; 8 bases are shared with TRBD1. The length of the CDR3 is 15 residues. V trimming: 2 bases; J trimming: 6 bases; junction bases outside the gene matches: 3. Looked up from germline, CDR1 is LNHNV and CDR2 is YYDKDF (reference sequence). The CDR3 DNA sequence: TGTGCCACCAGCAGATCTGGACAGGGTAATTCACCCCTCCACTTT. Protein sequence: CATSRSGQGNSPLHF.

The CDR3 is CASSLDRLEPQHF. The CDR3 region has the DNA TGCGCCAGCAGCCTGGACAGGTTAGAGCCCCAGCATTTT. The chain carries TRBV10-2 and TRBJ1-5; 7 positions match TRBD1. There are 13 residues in the CDR3. The V gene end was trimmed by 6 bases and the J gene end by 8 bases; junction bases not matched to a gene: 7. Germline V gene data show CDR1 as WSHSY and CDR2 as SAAADI.

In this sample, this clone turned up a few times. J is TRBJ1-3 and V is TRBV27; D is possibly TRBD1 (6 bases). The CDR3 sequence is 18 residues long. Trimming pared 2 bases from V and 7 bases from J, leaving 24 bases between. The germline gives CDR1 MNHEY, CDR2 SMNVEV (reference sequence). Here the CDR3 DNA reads TGTGCCAGCAGTTTAAGGGTGCGTGAAGCGGGACAAAGGAACACCATATATTTT. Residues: CASSLRVREAGQRNTIYF.

CDR3 DNA: TGTGCCAGCAGTTTATCGGGACAGGGGACATCACCCCTCCACTTT. It is translated as CASSLSGQGTSPLHF. V is TRBV28 and J is TRBJ1-6; TRBD1 agrees at 10 bases. CDR1 is MDHEN and CDR2 is SYDVKM in the germline V gene. J was trimmed by 10 bases and V by 1 base; bases with no gene match: 4. The CDR3 has 15 residues.

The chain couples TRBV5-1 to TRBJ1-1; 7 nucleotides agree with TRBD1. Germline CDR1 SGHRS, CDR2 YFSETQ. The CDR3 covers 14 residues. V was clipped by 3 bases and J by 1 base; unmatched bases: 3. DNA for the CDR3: TGCGCCAGCAGCTGGGGGGACAGGAACACTGAAGCTTTCTTT. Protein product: CASSWGDRNTEAFF.

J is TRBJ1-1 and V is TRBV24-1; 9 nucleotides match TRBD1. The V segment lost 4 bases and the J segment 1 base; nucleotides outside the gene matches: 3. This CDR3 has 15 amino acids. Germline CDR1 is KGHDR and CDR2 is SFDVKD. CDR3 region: CATSDPGQGNTEAFF. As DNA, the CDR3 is TGTGCCACCAGTGACCCGGGACAGGGGAACACTGAAGCTTTCTTT.

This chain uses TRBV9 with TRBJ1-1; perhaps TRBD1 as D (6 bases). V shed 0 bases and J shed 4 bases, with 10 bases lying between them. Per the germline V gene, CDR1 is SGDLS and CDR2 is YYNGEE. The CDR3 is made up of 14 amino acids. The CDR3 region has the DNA TGTGCCAGCAGCGTAGATCAAGGGGGCACTGAAGCTTTCTTT. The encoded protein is CASSVDQGGTEAFF.

The DNA for the CDR3 is TGTGCCAGCAGCGCAACAGGGGGTAATGAAAAACTGTTTTTT. Its protein product is CASSATGGNEKLFF. This chain connects TRBV9 to TRBJ1-4; 8 bases match TRBD1. The germline V gene has CDR1 SGDLS and CDR2 YYNGEE. This CDR3 contains 14 residues. J was trimmed by 4 bases and V by 3 bases; bases with no gene match: 2.

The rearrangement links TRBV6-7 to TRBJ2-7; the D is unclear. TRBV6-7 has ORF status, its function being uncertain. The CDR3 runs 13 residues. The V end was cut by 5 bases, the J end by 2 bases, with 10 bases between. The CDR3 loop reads CASSLPCTYEQYF. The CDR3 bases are TGTGCCAGCAGTCTTCCCTGTACCTACGAGCAGTACTTC.

CDR3: CASSLEKSRVNTF. CDR3 coding DNA: TGTGCCAGCAGCTTAGAGAAAAGCAGGGTTAACACCTTC. The chain employs TRBV11-2 and TRBJ1-2; possibly TRBD1 for D (5 bases). Trimming left V 0 bases short and J 12 bases short, with 14 bases between. The CDR3 loop spans 13 amino acids. Germline V gene data show CDR1 as SGHAT and CDR2 as FQNNGV.

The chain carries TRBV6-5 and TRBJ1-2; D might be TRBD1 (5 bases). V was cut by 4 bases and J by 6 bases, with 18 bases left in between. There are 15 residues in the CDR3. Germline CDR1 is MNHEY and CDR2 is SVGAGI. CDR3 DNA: TGTGCCAGCAGTTCACGACAGACTCGAGTCAATGGCTACACCTTC. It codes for CASSSRQTRVNGYTF.

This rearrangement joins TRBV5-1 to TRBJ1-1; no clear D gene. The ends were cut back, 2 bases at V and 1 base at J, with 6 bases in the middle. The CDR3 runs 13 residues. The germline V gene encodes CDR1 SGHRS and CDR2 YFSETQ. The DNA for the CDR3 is TGCGCCAGCAGCTTTCAACAGAACACTGAAGCTTTCTTT. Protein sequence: CASSFQQNTEAFF.

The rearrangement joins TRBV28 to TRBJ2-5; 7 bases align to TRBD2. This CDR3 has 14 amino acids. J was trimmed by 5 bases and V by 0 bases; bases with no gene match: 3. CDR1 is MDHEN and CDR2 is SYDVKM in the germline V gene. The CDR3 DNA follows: TGTGCCAGCAGTTTATGGGCGGGGGTGGAGACCCAGTACTTC. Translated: CASSLWAGVETQYF.

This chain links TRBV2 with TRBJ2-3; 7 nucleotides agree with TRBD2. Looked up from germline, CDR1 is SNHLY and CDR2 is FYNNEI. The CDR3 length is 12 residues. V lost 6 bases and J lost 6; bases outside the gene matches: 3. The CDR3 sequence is CASSETSDTQYF. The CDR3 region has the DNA TGTGCCAGCAGCGAGACTAGCGATACGCAGTATTTT.

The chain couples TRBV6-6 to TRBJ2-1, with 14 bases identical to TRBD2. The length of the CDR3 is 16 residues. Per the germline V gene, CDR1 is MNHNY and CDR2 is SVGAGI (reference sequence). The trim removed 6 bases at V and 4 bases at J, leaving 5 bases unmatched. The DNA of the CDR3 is TGTGCCAGCAGCAGACTAGCGGGGGGGCGGTACAATGAGCAGTTCTTC. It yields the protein CASSRLAGGRYNEQFF.